One sample yielded the 5 T cell receptor beta chains listed below, sequenced in a study of T cell changes during pregnancy in multiple sclerosis. The protocol was immunoSEQ multiplex PCR, while the TCRdb copy is restricted to in-frame clones and leaves out a portion. The sample shows 45,000 to 50,000 clones, roughly 92% of them seen only once. This material consisted of peripheral blood, taken in the third trimester of pregnancy. The receptor source for this set is a female donor with multiple sclerosis, enrolled in a pregnancy study.

The chain's CDR3 is CASSFDRGRGGYGYTF. The CDR3 coding sequence is TGTGCCAGCAGCTTCGACAGGGGGCGAGGTGGTTATGGCTACACCTTC. V and J are TRBV13 and TRBJ1-2; 10 nucleotides align to TRBD1. In germline, CDR1 is PRHDT, CDR2 FYEKMQ (reference sequence). This CDR3 has 16 amino acids. After removal of 3 bases from V and 5 bases from J, the junction contained 9 bases not matched to a gene.

This rearrangement joins TRBV28 to TRBJ2-2, with unresolved D. Germline V gene sequence: CDR1 MDHEN, CDR2 SYDVKM. The CDR3 is made up of 14 amino acids. Trimming shortened V by 3 bases and J by 1 base, and 6 bases separated the two germline ends. CDR3 nucleotides: TGTGCCAGCAGTTTTTCTCGGAACACCGGGGAGCTGTTTTTT. Its protein is CASSFSRNTGELFF.

The chain is built from TRBV13 and TRBJ2-7; 8 nucleotides match TRBD2. The CDR3 spans 15 residues. V lost 3 bases to trimming and J lost 5 bases; unmatched junction nucleotides: 9. The germline V gene has CDR1 PRHDT and CDR2 FYEKMQ (reference sequence). DNA of the CDR3: TGTGCCAGCAGCTTGCGGGGGGAGGGGTACCACGAGCAGTACTTC. Its protein is CASSLRGEGYHEQYF. The full variable domain, in which reference TRBV13 and TRBJ2-7 provide the parts outside the CDR3, is AAGVIQSPRHLIKEKRETATLKCYPIPRHDTVYWYQQGPGQDPQFLISFYEKMQSDKGSIPDRFSAQQFSDYHSELNMSSLELGDSALYFCASSLRGEGYHEQYFGPGTRLTVT.

V and J are TRBV28 and TRBJ1-5; TRBD1 might be the D (6 bases). In germline, CDR1 is MDHEN, CDR2 SYDVKM. The CDR3 runs 15 residues. Between the trimmed V and J ends, which lost 4 bases and 4 bases, there was a span of 14 bases. CDR3 coding DNA: TGTGCCAGCAGTTCACGGGACACTCCTAATCAGCCCCAGCATTTT. Residues: CASSSRDTPNQPQHF.

In this sample, this clone turned up once. The V gene is TRBV19, the J gene TRBJ1-2, with 9 nucleotides matching TRBD1. The CDR3 has 15 residues. Germline V gene data show CDR1 as LNHDA and CDR2 as SQIVND (reference sequence). Unmatched junction bases numbered 8, after V lost 5 bases and J lost 4 bases. The CDR3 loop is CASSGQGSVTYGYTF. Written as DNA, the CDR3 is TGTGCCAGTAGTGGACAGGGGTCGGTTACCTATGGCTACACCTTC.